This T cell receptor (beta chain) was observed in a study of T-cell reconstitution after alpha-beta-depleted transplantation in children. Study conclusions and caveats: TCRbeta diversity was high at day 60 in some patients (a result of surviving recipient T cells and thymic progenitors).

V was pared by 6 bases and J by 2 bases, with 13 bases between. Germline CDR1 and CDR2: SEHNR and FQNEAQ (reference sequence). The CDR3 runs to 14 residues. Preparation of the TCRbeta library was carried out with unique molecular identifiers. One entry per CDR3 protein, called by TCRdb with MiXCR from the PCR reads. The sample records around 450,000 distinct CDR3 sequences, about 45% being singletons. The sample holds many counts of this clonotype. Its antigen is as yet unknown. The source was PBMCs, collected before TCRalphabeta/CD19-depleted stem cell transplant. This TCR derives from a girl between 2 and 10 years old with aplastic anemia, due to receive a stem cell transplant. This rearrangement joins TRBV7-9 to TRBJ2-5; the D gene could be TRBD1 or TRBD2 (5 bases each). In DNA form, the CDR3 reads TGTGCCAGCAGTCTTTCCGGGGCACAAGAGACCCAGTACTTC. Its translation: CASSLSGAQETQYF.